This T cell receptor beta chain was captured in a study of human T cells and chemical hapten exposure. The overall study: The upper back received 0.01% DPC by patch testing, with results read at 6 days. Regarding the study as a whole: Donors' alopecia may make their immune response differ from healthy people's.

This clonotype was seen only a few times. Its target is not known. TCRdb re-analysed the RACE reads in MiXCR, keeping a single row per CDR3 protein. The sample carries some 300,000 distinct CDR3 sequences, 5.5% recorded once. Documented time point: pre-sensitization, week 0. Treatment in this sample: therapeutic diphenylcyclopropenone sensitization with weekly scalp DPC. Prior to application of each patch test, blood was drawn. V shed 2 bases and J shed 11 bases, with 24 bases lying between them. The CDR3 contains 16 residues. From germline, CDR1 is MNHEY and CDR2 SMNVEV (reference sequence). This clonotype originated in a woman aged 18-29 years with alopecia areata. Some clones in this sample may be carry-over from other donors' samples. The chain joins TRBV27 to TRBJ1-1, with D perhaps matching TRBD1 (5 bases). Sample: whole blood, taken in connection with sensitization to the hapten diphenylcyclopropenone (DPC). CDR3 residues: CASSLSRDGFFRDAFF. The CDR3 DNA reads as TGTGCCAGCAGTTTAAGCAGGGATGGGTTCTTTCGGGATGCTTTCTTT.